The rows below give T cell receptor beta chains drawn from one sample of a study of T-cell reconstitution after alpha-beta-depleted transplantation in children. From the PCR reads, TCRdb called clonotypes with MiXCR, one entry per CDR3 protein. Altogether approximately 500,000 distinct CDR3 sequences are present, more than 9% being singletons, with the ten largest covering 2% to 2.5%. The input for sequencing was PBMCs, taken before TCRalphabeta/CD19-depleted stem cell transplant. These receptors came from a child aged 2-15 years with inherited bone marrow failure, due to receive a stem cell transplant. Both conserved end residues are part of each CDR3. The D gene is left open where the match is weak. Clone size is shown for a subset of rows, as once, few, many or a class of expanded clone.

j_gene	v_gene	d_gene	abundance	CDR3nt	CDR3aa
TRBJ2-1	TRBV20-1	-	many	TGCAGTGCTAGAGATCTAGGCCTTATGAGCCGGCTCTACAATGAGCAGTTCTTC	CSARDLGLMSRLYNEQFF
TRBJ2-1	TRBV15	-	many	TGTGCCACCAGCAGAGGATTGGGGGGCACCTACAATGAGCAGTTCTTC	CATSRGLGGTYNEQFF
TRBJ2-7	TRBV12-3/TRBV12-4	-	-	TGTGCCAGCACCCTGGGAAGGAGGGTAAGAGAGCAGTACTTC	CASTLGRRVREQYF
TRBJ2-1	TRBV28	TRBD1	many	TGTGCCAGCAGTACAGGGGGCAGGGGCTACAATGAGCAGTTCTTC	CASSTGGRGYNEQFF
TRBJ2-1	TRBV12-3/TRBV12-4	TRBD1	many	TGTGCCAGCAGTCCCCGGACAGGGGACCCTTTTAATGAGCAGTTCTTC	CASSPRTGDPFNEQFF
TRBJ2-5	TRBV5-1	TRBD2	many	TGCGCCAGCCTAGGACTAGCGGGAGAGACCCAGTACTTC	CASLGLAGETQYF
TRBJ2-7	TRBV6-2/TRBV6-3	TRBD2	many	TGTGCCAGCAGCCAACTAGCGGAGAACTACGAGCAGTACTTC	CASSQLAENYEQYF
TRBJ2-1	TRBV6-5	-	many	TGTGCCAGCAGTTACCGAGGGACCCCTCTAAAGCAGTTCTTC	CASSYRGTPLKQFF
TRBJ2-7	TRBV12-3/TRBV12-4	-	many	TGTGCCAGCAGTTCCTATTGGACTGGCTCCTACGAGCAGTACTTC	CASSSYWTGSYEQYF
TRBJ2-1	TRBV28	TRBD2	many	TGTGCCAGCAGTTTGAGCGGGATTGAGCAGTTCTTC	CASSLSGIEQFF
TRBJ2-2	TRBV6-5	-	many	TGTGCCAGCAGAACACAGGGAGCGGGGGAGCTGTTTTTT	CASRTQGAGELFF
TRBJ1-5	TRBV15	TRBD1	-	TGTGCCACCAGCAGAGATCGGGGGACAGGGGATCAGCCCCAGCATTTT	CATSRDRGTGDQPQHF
TRBJ2-5	TRBV2	-	-	TGTGCCAGCAATCGACAGGGAAACCTACGAATTACTAGCGGAGATCAAGAGACCCAGTACTTC	CASNRQGNLRITSGDQETQYF
TRBJ2-2	TRBV5-1	TRBD2	many	TGCGCCAGCAGCTTAACAGCGGGAGGAACCACCGGGGAGCTGTTTTTT	CASSLTAGGTTGELFF
TRBJ2-3	TRBV20-1	-	many	TGCAGTGCTAGAGACCAACAGGACAGCACAGATACGCAGTATTTT	CSARDQQDSTDTQYF
TRBJ2-7	TRBV20-1	TRBD1	many	TGCAGTGCTAGTAGCGGACAGGGGATCCTTTTTGAGCAGTACTTC	CSASSGQGILFEQYF
TRBJ2-2	TRBV12-3/TRBV12-4	-	many	TGTGCCAGCAGGGAAGGCACCGGGGAGCTGTTTTTT	CASREGTGELFF
TRBJ2-7	TRBV20-1	TRBD1	many	TGCAGTGCTAGAGATGGGAGACAGGGAATTTACGAGCAGTACTTC	CSARDGRQGIYEQYF
TRBJ2-3	TRBV6-5	-	many	TGTGCCAGCAGCTACGGAACAGAGGGGACTCAGTATTTT	CASSYGTEGTQYF
TRBJ2-7	TRBV4-2	-	many	TGTGCCAGCAGCCAAGCTTTGGGGACAAACAACTACGAGCAGTACTTC	CASSQALGTNNYEQYF
TRBJ1-3	TRBV15	TRBD1	-	TGTGCCACCAGCAGGGACAGGGGGAGCTCTGGAAACACCATATATTTT	CATSRDRGSSGNTIYF
TRBJ2-7	TRBV6-5	TRBD2	many	TGTGCCAGCAGTTACACCCTAGCGGGAGGGAACTACGAGCAGTACTTC	CASSYTLAGGNYEQYF
TRBJ2-1	TRBV27	TRBD2	many	TGTGCCAGCAGTTTTTTCGGGACTAGCGGCGAGCAGTTCTTC	CASSFFGTSGEQFF
TRBJ2-5	TRBV20-1	-	-	TGCAGTGCTAGAGATTGGGAGACACTCAAAGAGACCCAGTACTTC	CSARDWETLKETQYF
TRBJ1-2	TRBV4-3	-	many	TGCGCCAGCAGCCAAGATCAGGGAGGGCCCTATGGCTACACCTTC	CASSQDQGGPYGYTF
TRBJ1-1	TRBV10-3	-	-	TGTGCCATCATGAGCGACAGGTTGAACACTGAAGCTTTCTTT	CAIMSDRLNTEAFF
TRBJ2-2	TRBV29-1	TRBD2	many	TGCAGCGTTGCCCGACTAGCGGGAGGGACCGGGGAGCTGTTTTTT	CSVARLAGGTGELFF
TRBJ1-2	TRBV6-5	TRBD1	many	TGTGCCAGCAGTTACCCACAGGGGGAGTTGGCTAGAGGCTACACCTTC	CASSYPQGELARGYTF
TRBJ2-5	TRBV30	-	many	TGTGCCTGGAGTGTAGGGGCCCAGGGTTGGTCAGAGACCCAGTACTTC	CAWSVGAQGWSETQYF
TRBJ1-2	TRBV29-1	TRBD1	many	TGCAGCGTTGAAGATCGGGGACAGGGAAGCTATGGCTACACCTTC	CSVEDRGQGSYGYTF
TRBJ2-7	TRBV20-1	TRBD2	few	TGCAGTGCTAGAGATTTGGTGGGGACTAGCGGGCGATACGAGCAGTACTTC	CSARDLVGTSGRYEQYF
TRBJ1-4	TRBV20-1	TRBD1	-	TGCAGTTCAACTCCGCGGGACAGGGGACCTGCAACTAATGAAAAACTGTTTTTT	CSSTPRDRGPATNEKLFF
TRBJ2-2	TRBV4-3	-	-	TGCGCCAGCAGCCTCCCCCCTCGAGCGGAGGGGGACACCGGGGAGCTGTTTTTT	CASSLPPRAEGDTGELFF
TRBJ1-5	TRBV27	-	few	TGTGCCAGCAGTTTAGCGGGGGCGCCGGGTCAGCCCCAGCATTTT	CASSLAGAPGQPQHF
TRBJ2-7	TRBV28	TRBD1	many	TGTGCCAGCAGCCACCGGGACAGGGACCACGAGCAGTACTTC	CASSHRDRDHEQYF
TRBJ2-7	TRBV12-3/TRBV12-4	-	many	TGTGCCAGCAGTTTATTCTCGGGGACCTACGAGCAGTACTTC	CASSLFSGTYEQYF
TRBJ2-3	TRBV10-1	-	many	TGCGCCAGCGAGTCGATCCGTAGCGGTGTGAGCACAGATACGCAGTATTTT	CASESIRSGVSTDTQYF
TRBJ2-7	TRBV19	TRBD2	few	TGTGCCACCCGTAGCGGGAACTCCTACGAGCAGTACTTC	CATRSGNSYEQYF
TRBJ1-1	TRBV19	TRBD1	-	TGTGCCACCTCCAGGGGGACTCGGGCTGAAGCTTTCTTT	CATSRGTRAEAFF
TRBJ2-1	TRBV3-1	-	many	TGTGCCAGCAGCCAAGGGGATGGACCTAACTCCTACAATGAGCAGTTCTTC	CASSQGDGPNSYNEQFF
TRBJ2-1	TRBV20-1	TRBD2	many	TGCAGTGCCCTCCCGACGGGAGGACACTACAATGAGCAGTTCTTC	CSALPTGGHYNEQFF
TRBJ2-7	TRBV5-1	-	many	TGCGCCAGCAGCTTGCTCCAGGGGAGGGGGTACGAGCAGTACTTC	CASSLLQGRGYEQYF
TRBJ1-1	TRBV5-5	-	many	TGTGCCAGCTCCTTCTTCGGGATTGGGAACACTGAAGCTTTCTTT	CASSFFGIGNTEAFF
TRBJ1-2	TRBV12-3/TRBV12-4	TRBD1	many	TGTGCCAGCAGCGGGACAGGCTATGGCTACACCTTC	CASSGTGYGYTF
TRBJ2-7	TRBV12-3/TRBV12-4	TRBD1	-	TGTGCCAGCAGGAGGGACAGGGGGTACGAGCAGTACTTC	CASRRDRGYEQYF
TRBJ1-1	TRBV27	-	few	TGTGCCAGCAGTTTACGAGGGGCCTATGAAGCTTTCTTT	CASSLRGAYEAFF
TRBJ2-2	TRBV6-2/TRBV6-3	TRBD1	many	TGTGCCAGCAGCCGGGGACAGAAGACTGCGAACACCGGGGAGCTGTTTTTT	CASSRGQKTANTGELFF
TRBJ2-7	TRBV7-2	TRBD2	-	TGTGCCAGCAGCTTAGAGCCTAGCGGATACTCCTACGAGCAGTACTTC	CASSLEPSGYSYEQYF
TRBJ2-1	TRBV27	-	many	TGTGCCAGCAGTAACCCGGGCACCCTCCATGAGCAGTTCTTC	CASSNPGTLHEQFF